Below are 2 T cell receptor beta chains sequenced from a single sample in a study of human T cells and chemical hapten exposure. Documented time point: patch test 1, 2 weeks after DPC sensitization. Indicated treatment: therapeutic diphenylcyclopropenone sensitization with weekly scalp DPC. TCRdb ran MiXCR on the RACE reads and lists one entry per CDR3 protein. The table records tens of thousands of distinct CDR3 sequences, about 10% of them present only once. The sample was whole blood, taken in connection with sensitization to the hapten diphenylcyclopropenone (DPC). Receptors were obtained from a man between 40 and 49 years old with alopecia areata. Some clones in this sample may be carry-over from other donors' samples.

This clonotype was seen a handful of times. The chain combines TRBV5-1 with TRBJ1-4; tentatively, D is TRBD1 (5 bases). The length of the CDR3 is 14 residues. Deletions cut 0 bases from V and 4 bases from J, with 7 bases between. CDR1 and CDR2 (germline): SGHRS, YFSETQ. The CDR3 DNA is TGCGCCAGCAGCTTGGAGACAGTTAATGAAAAACTGTTTTTT. Translated, it gives CASSLETVNEKLFF.

There are a few counts of this clonotype. The chain couples TRBV5-6 to TRBJ1-5; tentatively, D is TRBD1 (5 bases). The V end was cut by 5 bases, the J end by 6 bases, with 18 bases between. The germline V gene has CDR1 SGHDT and CDR2 YYEEEE. The CDR3 is made up of 15 amino acids. For the CDR3, the DNA is TGTGCCAGCAGTCTAGGAGGGGATTATGGTCAGCCCCAGCATTTT. Its protein is CASSLGGDYGQPQHF.